This TCR beta chain was identified during a study of shared clonotypes between healthy human individuals. Assay execution proceeded at the deep level. Some clones are missing from TCRdb's copy, which holds only in-frame ones; the method was immunoSEQ multiplex PCR. This sample has about 1 million clones; 70% to 80% occur once, and the top ten carry roughly 1.5%. Note on this clone: The target antigen is unknown.

The CDR3 length is 17 residues. Germline V gene sequence: CDR1 SGHRS, CDR2 YFSETQ. The junction had 3 bases not matched to a gene; V was cut back by 2 bases and J by 0 bases. Study donors comprised healthy, HIV-negative adults devoid of recent acute infection or vaccination. Findings and caveats of the study: Sampling covered nothing but blood. Tissue TCR repertoires likely differ from those found in blood. A reduction in generation probabilities was seen for non-shared clonotypes relative to those shared by all four donors.

This clonotype was obtained from a man aged 18 to 29 in good health. The chain uses TRBV5-1 and TRBJ2-2; 11 nucleotides align to TRBD2. Sequencing input: memory CD4+ T cells sorted from blood. Subset: CD45RA-negative fraction. The CDR3 DNA follows: TGCGCCAGCAGCTTTTTAGCGGGAGGGCCGAACACCGGGGAGCTGTTTTTT. Translation: CASSFLAGGPNTGELFF.